Included here is one T cell receptor (beta chain) sequence, with context. The antigen is undetermined. Assay used: immunoSEQ multiplex PCR; TCRdb lists only in-frame clones, some missing. The sample has 20,000 or so clones, around 89% seen once. The CDR3 runs to 15 residues. V was trimmed by 4 bases and J by 1 base, leaving 11 bases between them. The germline V gene encodes CDR1 PRHDT and CDR2 FYEKMQ (reference sequence). The data belong to a study of OX40 agonist ivuxolimab in advanced cancers. General study results and limits: Clonal expansion was among the lowest in partial responders at 0.1-3.0 mg/kg, especially CD8+. In general, CD8+ T cells held more expanded clones than CD4+ did, on average.

Here the sequenced sample was CD4+ or CD8+ T cells sorted from blood, taken in a trial of the OX40 agonist ivuxolimab. The TCR was taken from an adult with an advanced solid tumor such as melanoma, head and neck, liver or kidney cancer. The genes are TRBV13 and TRBJ2-1, with a possible D match to TRBD1 (6 bases). The CDR3 loop reads CASSSNRVSYNEQFF. The CDR3, as DNA: TGTGCCAGCAGCTCAAACAGGGTATCCTACAATGAGCAGTTCTTC. Full variable domain (missing parts from reference TRBV13 and TRBJ2-1): AAGVIQSPRHLIKEKRETATLKCYPIPRHDTVYWYQQGPGQDPQFLISFYEKMQSDKGSIPDRFSAQQFSDYHSELNMSSLELGDSALYFCASSSNRVSYNEQFFGPGTRLTVL.